Each of the 11 T cell receptor beta chains below was sequenced from the same sample in a study of preoperative IRX-2 immunotherapy in early breast cancer. The method was immunoSEQ multiplex PCR; TCRdb's version includes in-frame clones alone and lacks a portion of them. The sample lists 30,000 to 35,000 clones; around 83% were seen once. This sample's treatment: preoperative locoregional IRX-2 cytokine immunotherapy. The sample was lymph node tissue, taken from a patient treated with IRX-2 immunotherapy. These receptors all stem from a human donor with breast cancer.

This clone is deemed medium-sized (0.01 to 0.1%). The V and J genes are TRBV6-8 and TRBJ2-3; 7 bases are a match to TRBD1. Germline V lookup: CDR1 MNHGY, CDR2 SAAAGT. This CDR3 has 15 residues. Unmatched junction bases numbered 3, after V lost 1 base and J lost 2 bases. This chain's CDR3 is CASSYWGTDTDTQYF. As DNA, the CDR3 is TGTGCCAGCAGTTACTGGGGGACAGACACAGATACGCAGTATTTT.

This CDR3 is CASSPNLRQAGNTIYF. CDR3 DNA sequence: TGTGCCAGCAGCCCGAACCTGAGACAGGCTGGAAACACCATATATTTT. The V and J genes are TRBV6-8 and TRBJ1-3, with D possibly matching TRBD1 (6 bases). V was clipped by 6 bases and J by 2 bases, with 17 bases between them. Germline V gene sequence: CDR1 MNHGY, CDR2 SAAAGT. The CDR3 is made up of 16 amino acids.

The gene calls are TRBV19 and TRBJ2-5; 10 nucleotides align to TRBD1. CDR3 length: 15 residues. Germline loops: CDR1 LNHDA, CDR2 SQIVND (reference sequence). V was clipped by 6 bases and J by 3 bases; unmatched bases: 7. The CDR3: CASRPTGTGEETQYF. The DNA of the CDR3 is TGTGCCAGTAGACCAACCGGGACAGGGGAAGAGACCCAGTACTTC.

The V gene is TRBV15, the J gene TRBJ2-3; 13 bases match TRBD2. V lost 3 bases, J lost 3 bases, and 0 bases stayed unmatched. From germline, CDR1 is LNHNV and CDR2 YYDKDF (reference sequence). The CDR3 is made up of 15 amino acids. The CDR3 spells CATSRGLAGTDTQYF. DNA for the CDR3: TGTGCCACCAGCAGGGGACTAGCGGGGACAGATACGCAGTATTTT.

This chain connects TRBV19 to TRBJ2-5; no clear D. Trimming pared 3 bases from V and 5 bases from J, leaving 13 bases between. The germline V gene encodes CDR1 LNHDA and CDR2 SQIVND (reference sequence). The CDR3 has 14 residues. The CDR3 coding sequence is TGTGCCAGTAGTATCAAGGAATTTGGTGAGACCCAGTACTTC. Its protein product is CASSIKEFGETQYF.

The chain joins TRBV1 to TRBJ2-7; the table names TRBD2, a call not compared with the DNA. TRBV1 is labeled a pseudogene. The CDR3 runs 15 residues. Written as DNA, the CDR3 is TGCGCCAGCAGCCAAGGAGCGGGAGGCGGCTACGAGCAGTACTTC. Translation gives CASSQGAGGGYEQYF.

This clone was seen a single time. The chain uses TRBV19 and TRBJ2-3, with 9 bases that match TRBD2. Trimming at V came to 9 bases and at J to 2 bases, leaving 6 bases not matched to a gene. The CDR3 loop spans 14 amino acids. Germline CDR1 and CDR2: LNHDA and SQIVND (reference sequence). CDR3 nucleotide sequence: TGTGCCAGCCTCGGCGGGAGGGACACAGATACGCAGTATTTT. Encoded protein: CASLGGRDTDTQYF.

This sequence joins TRBV30 and TRBJ2-6, with TRBD2 as a possible D gene (5 bases). This CDR3 is built from 14 residues. V was clipped by 1 base and J by 3 bases, with 7 bases between them. Germline CDR1 reads GTSNPN; CDR2 reads SVGIG (reference sequence). The DNA for the CDR3 is TGTGCCTGGAGTGGTGGGAGTGGGGCCAACGTCCTGACTTTC. Its protein is CAWSGGSGANVLTF.

By proportion, this clone is medium-sized. V usage is TRBV6-8 and J usage is TRBJ2-7, with TRBD1 as a possible D gene (6 bases). This CDR3 is 15 amino acids long. V was shortened by 3 bases and J by 5 bases, with 17 bases between the two germline ends. Germline V gene sequence: CDR1 MNHGY, CDR2 SAAAGT. As DNA, the CDR3 is TGTGCCAGCAGTTATCGTTCGCAGGGGATGAACGAGCAGTACTTC. This encodes CASSYRSQGMNEQYF.

This rearrangement joins TRBV15 to TRBJ2-7; D possibly corresponds to TRBD1 (6 bases). Trimming removed 0 bases from V and 3 bases from J, with 12 bases in between. The CDR3 has 15 amino acids. CDR1 is LNHNV and CDR2 is YYDKDF in the germline V gene (reference sequence). The CDR3 sequence is CATSRETGQHYEQYF. The CDR3 nucleotides are TGTGCCACCAGCAGAGAGACGGGACAACACTACGAGCAGTACTTC.

This chain connects TRBV6-8 to TRBJ1-2; no definite D call. The CDR3 runs to 13 residues. CDR1 and CDR2 (germline): MNHGY, SAAAGT. V was cut by 2 bases and J by 6 bases, with 10 bases left in between. The DNA of the CDR3 is TGTGCCAGCAGTTACGGGAGGGCCCATGGCTACACCTTC. Translating gives CASSYGRAHGYTF.